The clone carrying this T cell receptor beta chain was counted once. The antigen is undetermined. This entry comes from a study of shared clonotypes between healthy human individuals. Study context: Each donor's CD4 naive and CD4 memory cells filled three plates apiece, CD8 naive two, and CD8 memory one.

V was pared by 9 bases and J by 3 bases, with 10 bases of the junction left unmatched. The CDR3 has 16 residues. Germline V gene data show CDR1 as LNHDA and CDR2 as SQIVND (reference sequence). Findings of the study overall: Among a few donors, approximately 5% of naive CD4 clonotypes were found in common.

For sorted subsets, 150 to 200 ng DNA per replicate equaled 30,000 or so T cell genomes. Libraries were prepared by immunoSEQ multiplex PCR; TCRdb keeps only in-frame clonotypes and omits some of them. The sample gives 2 million to 3 million clones, 93% of which show up once; 0.35% to 0.45% is in the top ten. Sequencing input: naive CD4+ T cells from PBMCs. As for subset: CD45RA+ positively selected. This sequence joins TRBV19 and TRBJ2-2, with TRBD2 matching over 10 bases. The receptor was isolated from a man between 18 and 35 years old in good health. Some clones in this sample may be carry-over from other donors' samples. CDR3: CASREAGGPYTGELFF. DNA of the CDR3: TGTGCCAGCCGGGAAGCGGGAGGGCCGTACACCGGGGAGCTGTTTTTT.